The 13 T cell receptor beta chains listed next were all sequenced from one sample in a study of T cell responses to AZD1222 COVID-19 vaccine. The assay was immunoSEQ multiplex PCR, and TCRdb's table has in-frame clones only and misses some. The sample has roughly 140,000 clones, 90% seen once; the top ten hold around 1.5%. The sample consisted of peripheral blood, taken 28 days after the second AZD1222 dose. These receptors came from an adult who received the AZD1222 COVID-19 vaccine.

The V and J genes are TRBV27 and TRBJ2-1; 8 positions agree with TRBD2. The junction had 7 bases not matched to a gene; V was cut back by 5 bases and J by 4 bases. The length of the CDR3 is 15 residues. CDR1 MNHEY and CDR2 SMNVEV come from the germline V gene (reference sequence). In DNA, the CDR3 is TGTGCCAGCAGTGCGGGGGGTGCGAGATACAATGAGCAGTTCTTC. This encodes CASSAGGARYNEQFF.

The CDR3, as DNA: TGCGCCAGCAGCTCACAGTTTTCTGGGGCCAACGTCCTGACTTTC. Translating it yields CASSSQFSGANVLTF. V is TRBV5-1 and J is TRBJ2-6, with D unclear. Trimming removed 3 bases from V and 1 base from J, with 8 bases in between. The CDR3 is 15 amino acids. In germline, CDR1 is SGHRS, CDR2 YFSETQ.

The chain recombines TRBV11-2 with TRBJ2-1; TRBD2 aligns across 7 bases. Germline V gene data show CDR1 as SGHAT and CDR2 as FQNNGV. This CDR3 comprises 13 residues. Trimming at V came to 3 bases and at J to 6 bases, leaving 2 bases not matched to a gene. The CDR3 loop reads CASSFGLVNEQFF. In DNA form, the CDR3 reads TGTGCCAGCAGCTTCGGACTAGTCAATGAGCAGTTCTTC. The full variable domain, in which reference TRBV11-2 and TRBJ2-1 provide the parts outside the CDR3, is EAGVAQSPRYKIIEKRQSVAFWCNPISGHATLYWYQQILGQGPKLLIQFQNNGVVDDSQLPKDRFSAERLKGVDSTLKIQPAKLEDSAVYLCASSFGLVNEQFFGPGTRLTVL.

The CDR3: CASSAGTGYEQYF. In DNA form, the CDR3 reads TGTGCCAGCAGCGCCGGGACAGGCTACGAGCAGTACTTC. V usage is TRBV7-9 and J usage is TRBJ2-7, with 8 nucleotides matching TRBD1. Germline V gives CDR1 SEHNR, CDR2 FQNEAQ (reference sequence). The CDR3 sequence is 13 residues long. V lost 5 bases to trimming and J lost 3 bases; unmatched junction nucleotides: 3.

The rearrangement uses TRBV18 and TRBJ1-4, with TRBD1 as a possible D gene (6 bases). V lost 3 bases, J lost 4 bases, and 12 bases lay in between. Germline-derived CDR1 and CDR2 are KGHSH and LQKENI. The CDR3 spans 15 residues. The CDR3 nucleotides are TGTGCCAGCTCACCTTCGGACAGAAATAATGAAAAACTGTTTTTT. The encoded protein is CASSPSDRNNEKLFF.

The chain employs TRBV5-1 and TRBJ2-2; D remains ambiguous. The CDR3 has 14 residues. The germline V and J ends were trimmed by 4 bases and 1 base, with 8 bases remaining between them. Per germline, CDR1 SGHRS and CDR2 YFSETQ. The CDR3 loop is CASSPYGNTGELFF. CDR3 DNA: TGCGCCAGCAGCCCTTATGGGAACACCGGGGAGCTGTTTTTT.

The chain uses TRBV29-1 and TRBJ2-3, with D unresolved. The CDR3 is made up of 12 amino acids. Germline CDR1 SQVTM, CDR2 ANQGSEA. The V end was cut by 4 bases, the J end by 4 bases, with 9 bases between. This CDR3 is CSVVRSADTQYF. CDR3 nucleotide sequence: TGCAGCGTTGTTAGAAGCGCAGATACGCAGTATTTT.

The J gene is TRBJ2-7, the V gene TRBV5-1, with TRBD2 matching 12 bases. Germline assignment: CDR1 SGHRS and CDR2 YFSETQ. The trim removed 5 bases at V and 4 bases at J, leaving 1 base unmatched. The CDR3 is 13 residues long. The CDR3 DNA is TGCGCCAGCAGGACTAGCGGGAGTTACGAGCAGTACTTC. It translates to CASRTSGSYEQYF.

V gene TRBV9 combines with J gene TRBJ1-1; 8 bases line up with TRBD1. The CDR3 runs 14 residues. Germline CDR1 SGDLS, CDR2 YYNGEE. The V gene end was trimmed by 0 bases and the J gene end by 5 bases; junction bases not matched to a gene: 3. Written as DNA, the CDR3 is TGTGCCAGCAGCGTAGCCACAGGGGGAACTGAAGCTTTCTTT. Encoded protein: CASSVATGGTEAFF.

In its sample, this clone was seen once. The chain links TRBV29-1 to TRBJ1-2; D gene uncertain. Germline CDR1 is SQVTM and CDR2 is ANQGSEA. The CDR3 sequence is 10 residues long. The V gene lost 0 bases and the J gene lost 8 bases, with 4 bases spanning the gap. The CDR3 loop reads CSVEDRGYTF. CDR3 coding DNA: TGCAGCGTTGAAGATCGGGGCTACACCTTC.

The CDR3 spells CASSLRVDTEAFF. CDR3 sequence (DNA): TGTGCCAGCAGTTTAAGAGTGGACACTGAAGCTTTCTTT. V usage is TRBV27 and J usage is TRBJ1-1; D is ambiguous. The CDR3 is 13 residues long. The germline gives CDR1 MNHEY, CDR2 SMNVEV (reference sequence). Trimming took 2 bases from V and 3 from J, leaving 7 bases between them.

This clone occurred a few times. The J gene is TRBJ2-1, the V gene TRBV9; the D is unclear. The V end lost 1 base, the J end lost 6 bases, and 11 bases lay between the germline ends. The germline CDR1 and CDR2 sequences are SGDLS and YYNGEE. The CDR3 length is 14 residues. CDR3 nucleotides: TGTGCCAGCAGCGTACTTTCTAGTGTCAATGAGCAGTTCTTC. It translates to CASSVLSSVNEQFF.

The chain uses TRBV5-1 and TRBJ1-2; no reliable D call. From germline, CDR1 is SGHRS and CDR2 YFSETQ. The CDR3 is made up of 12 amino acids. Trimming stripped 0 bases from V and 5 bases from J, with 5 bases between. Here the CDR3 DNA reads TGCGCCAGCAGCTTGGGGGTTTATGGCTACACCTTC. Its translation is CASSLGVYGYTF.